Here is one T cell receptor beta chain with its context. The target antigen is unknown. This sample is part of a study of cytotoxic CD8 clonotypes in ibrutinib-treated CLL. Study as a whole: Results showed roughly 24 partial and 2 complete responses; following median approximately 68 months, around 15 remained remitted, about 12 advanced. Patients gave response samples after a median roughly 11 months of treatment, range 6 to 36.

Study-wide points: Sustained-remission and progressing patients had different sampling times.

The data were produced by immunoSEQ multiplex PCR, yet TCRdb's version contains in-frame clones alone and is incomplete. The sample lists 33,000 or so clones, 49% occurring once. The source of roughly 2.1 micrograms of genomic DNA for TCR beta libraries was cryopreserved PBMCs. This TCR was recovered from a human donor with chronic lymphocytic leukemia. The specimen was PBMCs, collected before ibrutinib treatment.

CDR3 DNA: TGTGCCAGCAGCACCTCGGACGAGCAGTACTTC. Its protein product is CASSTSDEQYF. The V gene is TRBV27, the J gene TRBJ2-7; no clear D. The germline V and J ends were trimmed by 6 bases and 5 bases, with 8 bases remaining between them. The CDR3 sequence is 11 residues long. Germline V gene data show CDR1 as MNHEY and CDR2 as SMNVEV (reference sequence).